The T cell receptor beta chain under discussion was sequenced for a study of technical replicates of blood from a few donors. The method was immunoSEQ multiplex PCR; TCRdb's version includes in-frame clones alone and lacks a portion of them. The sample consists of 65,000 to 85,000 clones, approximately 96% of them appearing once. Germline V gene sequence: CDR1 MNHEY, CDR2 SVGAGI. This CDR3 comprises 15 residues. With 4 bases clipped from V and 8 bases from J, the junction kept 10 bases outside the gene matches. The sequence came from a human donor in good health. The chain links TRBV6-5 to TRBJ2-1; TRBD2 matches at 8 bases. The source material was T cells isolated from PBMCs. For the CDR3, the DNA is TGTGCCAGCAGTTCCGGGAGCGGGAGTCTTCATGAGCAGTTCTTC. Translated: CASSSGSGSLHEQFF.